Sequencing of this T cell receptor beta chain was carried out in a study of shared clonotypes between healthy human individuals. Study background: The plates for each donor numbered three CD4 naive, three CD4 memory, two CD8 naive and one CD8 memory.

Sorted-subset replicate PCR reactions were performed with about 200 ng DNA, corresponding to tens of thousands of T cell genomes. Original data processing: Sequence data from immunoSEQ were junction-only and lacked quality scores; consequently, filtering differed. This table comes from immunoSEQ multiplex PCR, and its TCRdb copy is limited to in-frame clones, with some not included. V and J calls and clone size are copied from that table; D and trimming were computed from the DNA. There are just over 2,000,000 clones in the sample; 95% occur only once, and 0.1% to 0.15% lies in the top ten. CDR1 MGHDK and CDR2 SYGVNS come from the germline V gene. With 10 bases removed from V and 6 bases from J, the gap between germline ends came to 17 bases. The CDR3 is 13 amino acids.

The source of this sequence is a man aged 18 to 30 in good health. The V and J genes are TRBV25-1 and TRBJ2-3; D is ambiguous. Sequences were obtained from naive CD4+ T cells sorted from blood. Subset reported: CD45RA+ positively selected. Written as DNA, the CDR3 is TGTGCCACTCGTGGGCAGCTCATTGATACGCAGTATTTT. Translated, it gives CATRGQLIDTQYF.